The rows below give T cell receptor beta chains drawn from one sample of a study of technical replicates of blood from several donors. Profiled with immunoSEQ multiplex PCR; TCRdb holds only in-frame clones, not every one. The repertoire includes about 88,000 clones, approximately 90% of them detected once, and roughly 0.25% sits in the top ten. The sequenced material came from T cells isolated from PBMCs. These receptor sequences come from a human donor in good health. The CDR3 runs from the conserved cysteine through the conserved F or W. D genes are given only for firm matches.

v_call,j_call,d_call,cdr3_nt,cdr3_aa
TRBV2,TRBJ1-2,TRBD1,TGTGCCAGCAGCCGGGACAGGGGCCACTATGGCTACACCTTC,CASSRDRGHYGYTF
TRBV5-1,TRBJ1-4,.,TGCGCCAGCAGCGTTAACCACGGGGATGAAAAACTGTTTTTT,CASSVNHGDEKLFF
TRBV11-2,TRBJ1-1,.,TGTGCCAGCAGCTCGCTCCTTAAACTAGGGGGCACTGAAGCTTTCTTT,CASSSLLKLGGTEAFF
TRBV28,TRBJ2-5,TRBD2,TGTGCCAGCAGTCCCGACGCTAGCGGGAGGCTCGTCGAGGAGACCCAGTACTTC,CASSPDASGRLVEETQYF
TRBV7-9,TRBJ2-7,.,TGTGCCAGCAGCCCGGGGGTTGCGACACAAGGCTACTTC,CASSPGVATQGYF
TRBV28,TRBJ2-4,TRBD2,TGTGCCAGCAGTTTACTTGGCAGGGAGGGCAAAAACATTCAGTACTTC,CASSLLGREGKNIQYF
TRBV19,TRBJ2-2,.,TGTGCCAGTAGTATGCAGGGGTTGGGCCGTGGGGAGCTGTTTTTT,CASSMQGLGRGELFF
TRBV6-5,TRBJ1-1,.,TGTGCCAGCAGAATCAACAGGGATGGGACTGAAGCTTTCTTT,CASRINRDGTEAFF
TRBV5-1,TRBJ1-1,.,TGCGCCAGCAGCTCGGACAGCCAGAACACTGAAGCTTTCTTT,CASSSDSQNTEAFF
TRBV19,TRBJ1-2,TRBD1,TGTGCCAGTAGTATTATAGAGACAGGGGGTGATGGCTACACCTTC,CASSIIETGGDGYTF